The clone carrying this T cell receptor (beta chain) was detected once. This sample was included in a study of control samples from healthy donors and cancer patients. This table comes from immunoSEQ multiplex PCR, and its TCRdb copy is limited to in-frame clones, with some not included. This table holds some 67,000 clones, more than 75% found once. The sequenced sample was PBMCs. This sequence was found in a woman between 45 and 60 years old with head and neck cancer.

CDR3 sequence reads: CASSRGTVDQPQHF. For the CDR3, the DNA is TGTGCCAGCAGCCGAGGCACAGTTGATCAGCCCCAGCATTTT. The chain links TRBV7-9 to TRBJ1-5; no reliable D call. In germline, CDR1 is SEHNR, CDR2 FQNEAQ (reference sequence). V was cut by 5 bases and J by 5 bases, with 13 bases left in between. The CDR3 is 14 residues long.